This is a list of T cell receptor beta chains from one sample in a study of vaccination effects on CD4 cells after COVID-19. Measured with immunoSEQ multiplex PCR; TCRdb has only the in-frame clones, and not every one. Here the sample spans around 40,000 clones, about 70% being singletons. Their antigens remain unidentified. The specimen comprised CD4+ T cells from PBMCs cultured without peptide, sampled before COVID-19 vaccination. The receptors stem from a human donor who received a COVID-19 vaccine. CDR3s include the opening cysteine and the closing phenylalanine or tryptophan. The order of the fields is CDR3 length, clone size, J gene, D gene, V gene, CDR3 protein, CDR3 DNA. The D gene is left open where the match is weak. Size is stated for part of the rows, as once, few or many counts, or as a class when the clone is expanded.

len: 15; abundance: -; j_gene: TRBJ2-5; d_gene: TRBD2; v_gene: TRBV27; CDR3aa: CASRLAGGKKETQYF; CDR3nt: TGTGCCAGCAGACTAGCGGGAGGGAAAAAAGAGACCCAGTACTTC
len: 13; abundance: -; j_gene: TRBJ2-5; d_gene: -; v_gene: TRBV5-1; CDR3aa: CASSSQGTETQYF; CDR3nt: TGCGCCAGCAGCTCGCAGGGTACAGAGACCCAGTACTTC
len: 12; abundance: -; j_gene: TRBJ2-7; d_gene: -; v_gene: TRBV13; CDR3aa: CASSGPSYEQYF; CDR3nt: TGTGCCAGCAGCGGGCCCTCCTACGAGCAGTACTTC
len: 13; abundance: -; j_gene: TRBJ2-5; d_gene: -; v_gene: TRBV11-2; CDR3aa: CASTRSRLETQYF; CDR3nt: TGTGCCAGCACCCGAAGCAGGCTAGAGACCCAGTACTTC
len: 13; abundance: -; j_gene: TRBJ2-5; d_gene: TRBD1; v_gene: TRBV12-3/TRBV12-4; CDR3aa: CASSPDRGETQYF; CDR3nt: TGTGCCAGCAGTCCGGACAGGGGAGAGACCCAGTACTTC
len: 16; abundance: -; j_gene: TRBJ2-5; d_gene: TRBD2; v_gene: TRBV5-4; CDR3aa: CASSPTSGRFQETQYF; CDR3nt: TGTGCCAGCAGCCCGACTAGCGGGCGCTTCCAAGAGACCCAGTACTTC
len: 16; abundance: few; j_gene: TRBJ1-2; d_gene: TRBD1; v_gene: TRBV24-1; CDR3aa: CATTQKGQGFLWGYTF; CDR3nt: TGTGCCACCACCCAGAAGGGACAGGGGTTTCTTTGGGGCTACACCTTC
len: 15; abundance: -; j_gene: TRBJ2-1; d_gene: -; v_gene: TRBV24-1; CDR3aa: CATSDTGPTYNEQFF; CDR3nt: TGTGCCACCAGTGACACGGGACCGACCTACAATGAGCAGTTCTTC
len: 12; abundance: -; j_gene: TRBJ1-3; d_gene: -; v_gene: TRBV4-1; CDR3aa: CASSQDLYTIYF; CDR3nt: TGCGCCAGCAGCCAAGACTTATACACCATATATTTT
len: 14; abundance: -; j_gene: TRBJ2-7; d_gene: TRBD1; v_gene: TRBV18; CDR3aa: CASGGGTGTYEQYF; CDR3nt: TGTGCCAGCGGAGGGGGGACAGGGACCTACGAGCAGTACTTC
len: 14; abundance: few; j_gene: TRBJ2-5; d_gene: TRBD2; v_gene: TRBV10-3; CDR3aa: CAIRDGLAQETQYF; CDR3nt: TGTGCCATCAGGGATGGACTAGCGCAAGAGACCCAGTACTTC
len: 12; abundance: -; j_gene: TRBJ1-2; d_gene: -; v_gene: TRBV12-3/TRBV12-4; CDR3aa: CASSPGRYGYTF; CDR3nt: TGTGCCAGCAGTCCCGGCCGTTATGGCTACACCTTC
len: 16; abundance: -; j_gene: TRBJ2-3; d_gene: -; v_gene: TRBV6-1; CDR3aa: CASSELRPNPRNTQYF; CDR3nt: TGTGCCAGCAGTGAGCTTCGACCCAACCCACGAAATACGCAGTATTTT
len: 17; abundance: -; j_gene: TRBJ2-2; d_gene: -; v_gene: TRBV11-2; CDR3aa: CASSLSGVAGNTGELFF; CDR3nt: TGTGCCAGCAGCTTATCCGGAGTGGCGGGGAACACCGGGGAGCTGTTTTTT
len: 18; abundance: -; j_gene: TRBJ2-7; d_gene: TRBD2; v_gene: TRBV4-2; CDR3aa: CASSQADSRRGEPYEQYF; CDR3nt: TGTGCCAGCAGCCAAGCGGATTCCAGGCGGGGGGAACCTTACGAGCAGTACTTC
len: 14; abundance: few; j_gene: TRBJ1-2; d_gene: -; v_gene: TRBV18; CDR3aa: CASSSTDGQYGYTF; CDR3nt: TGTGCCAGCTCATCTACGGACGGCCAATATGGCTACACCTTC
len: 11; abundance: -; j_gene: TRBJ2-1; d_gene: -; v_gene: TRBV12-3/TRBV12-4; CDR3aa: CASSVYNEQFF; CDR3nt: TGTGCCAGCTCGGTGTACAATGAGCAGTTCTTC
len: 14; abundance: few; j_gene: TRBJ2-5; d_gene: TRBD1; v_gene: TRBV14; CDR3aa: CASRGDSFQETQYF; CDR3nt: TGTGCCAGCAGAGGGGACAGCTTCCAAGAGACCCAGTACTTC
len: 14; abundance: -; j_gene: TRBJ1-2; d_gene: -; v_gene: TRBV6-5; CDR3aa: CASSRTTGNYGYTF; CDR3nt: TGTGCCAGCAGCCGAACGACAGGCAACTATGGCTACACCTTC
len: 17; abundance: -; j_gene: TRBJ2-2; d_gene: TRBD2; v_gene: TRBV5-1; CDR3aa: CASRSLGLAANTGELFF; CDR3nt: TGCGCCAGCAGATCGCTGGGTCTAGCGGCGAACACCGGGGAGCTGTTTTTT
len: 16; abundance: -; j_gene: TRBJ2-3; d_gene: -; v_gene: TRBV7-9; CDR3aa: CASSLIASGRTDTQYF; CDR3nt: TGTGCCAGCAGCTTAATCGCCTCTGGGCGGACAGATACGCAGTATTTT
len: 12; abundance: once; j_gene: TRBJ1-2; d_gene: -; v_gene: TRBV7-9; CDR3aa: CASSFTDYGYTF; CDR3nt: TGTGCCAGCAGCTTCACAGACTATGGCTACACCTTC
len: 18; abundance: -; j_gene: TRBJ1-1; d_gene: -; v_gene: TRBV5-6; CDR3aa: CASSSLGGFGDSGTEAFF; CDR3nt: TGTGCCAGCAGCTCATTAGGGGGGTTCGGGGATTCGGGCACTGAAGCTTTCTTT
len: 15; abundance: -; j_gene: TRBJ2-7; d_gene: TRBD1; v_gene: TRBV14; CDR3aa: CASSQGQGQAYEQYF; CDR3nt: TGTGCCAGCAGCCAAGGACAGGGCCAGGCCTACGAGCAGTACTTC
len: 13; abundance: few; j_gene: TRBJ2-7; d_gene: -; v_gene: TRBV5-6; CDR3aa: CASSLYRSYEQYF; CDR3nt: TGTGCCAGCAGCTTGTACAGGAGCTACGAGCAGTACTTC
len: 15; abundance: once; j_gene: TRBJ1-2; d_gene: TRBD1; v_gene: TRBV5-6; CDR3aa: CASSTPGQHYSGYTF; CDR3nt: TGTGCCAGCAGCACCCCGGGACAGCATTATAGTGGCTACACCTTC
len: 12; abundance: few; j_gene: TRBJ1-2; d_gene: -; v_gene: TRBV30; CDR3aa: CAWSRQNGGYTF; CDR3nt: TGTGCCTGGAGTAGGCAGAATGGTGGCTACACCTTC
len: 15; abundance: -; j_gene: TRBJ2-2; d_gene: -; v_gene: TRBV14; CDR3aa: CASSQVGGGTGELFF; CDR3nt: TGTGCCAGCAGCCAAGTCGGAGGTGGCACCGGGGAGCTGTTTTTT
len: 14; abundance: few; j_gene: TRBJ1-3; d_gene: -; v_gene: TRBV7-9; CDR3aa: CASKIGNSGNTIYF; CDR3nt: TGTGCCAGCAAAATAGGGAACTCTGGAAACACCATATATTTT
len: 14; abundance: once; j_gene: TRBJ1-2; d_gene: -; v_gene: TRBV7-2; CDR3aa: CASSFSGIDYGYTF; CDR3nt: TGTGCCAGCAGCTTCAGCGGGATCGACTATGGCTACACCTTC
len: 14; abundance: -; j_gene: TRBJ1-6; d_gene: -; v_gene: TRBV6-4; CDR3aa: CASSASPGNSPLHF; CDR3nt: TGTGCCAGCAGTGCCTCCCCCGGGAATTCACCCCTCCACTTT
len: 16; abundance: -; j_gene: TRBJ1-4; d_gene: -; v_gene: TRBV24-1; CDR3aa: CATEDKVKPTNEKLFF; CDR3nt: TGTGCCACCGAAGACAAGGTAAAACCAACTAATGAAAAACTGTTTTTT
len: 14; abundance: -; j_gene: TRBJ2-5; d_gene: -; v_gene: TRBV5-1; CDR3aa: CASKELRGWETQYF; CDR3nt: TGCGCCAGCAAAGAACTAAGGGGATGGGAGACCCAGTACTTC
len: 15; abundance: -; j_gene: TRBJ1-4; d_gene: -; v_gene: TRBV12-5; CDR3aa: CASGLVWGVGEKLFF; CDR3nt: TGTGCTAGTGGTTTGGTATGGGGGGTGGGGGAAAAACTGTTTTTT
len: 16; abundance: -; j_gene: TRBJ1-1; d_gene: -; v_gene: TRBV10-2; CDR3aa: CASSDPGGVGGTEAFF; CDR3nt: TGCGCCAGCAGTGATCCCGGGGGCGTAGGGGGAACTGAAGCTTTCTTT
len: 14; abundance: -; j_gene: TRBJ2-5; d_gene: -; v_gene: TRBV5-6; CDR3aa: CASSLGMDQETQYF; CDR3nt: TGTGCCAGCAGCTTGGGAATGGACCAAGAGACCCAGTACTTC